The present entry profiles one T cell receptor (beta chain) with its context. The data were obtained in a study of blood T cell repertoires in COVID-19. Overall study context: Both acute and convalescent COVID-19 samples were obtained from the United States, Italy and Spain. The cDNA or gDNA used as material had been derived from T cells, B-cell-depleted T cells, or PBMCs.

The Seattle patients joined while their infection was active and were tracked longitudinally afterward. The CDR3 is 14 residues long. Germline CDR1 is GTSNPN and CDR2 is SVGIG (reference sequence). The junction had 8 bases not matched to a gene; V was cut back by 4 bases and J by 8 bases. In the study's own analysis: Estimation of nucleated cell counts relied on the amplification of reference gene primers. Sequenced by immunoSEQ multiplex PCR; TCRdb stores in-frame clones only, minus some. D and trimming were read from the DNA, whereas the V and J calls and clone size are those reported in that table. The sample lists 200,000 to 250,000 clones; 85% to 95% were seen once.

The clonotype comes from a man aged 25-45 years with COVID-19, enrolled during active disease. Sequenced material: peripheral blood. The chain recombines TRBV30 with TRBJ1-4, with 9 bases matching TRBD1. CDR3 DNA: TGTGCCTGGAACCCGGGACAGGGACGGGAAAAACTGTTTTTT. Its translation is CAWNPGQGREKLFF.